This T cell receptor (beta chain) was sequenced for a study of T cell responses to AZD1222 COVID-19 vaccine. Broader study findings: Most donors were white British and more were female, and clonal diversity was possibly underestimated. Spike-specific TCR depth and breadth grew after two AZD1222 doses. It was only 6 or 7 AZD1222 recipients who were seropositive at baseline.

This CDR3 has 16 residues. V lost 0 bases to trimming and J lost 0 bases, with 10 bases between them. From germline, CDR1 is SGHDT and CDR2 YYEEEE. Profiling relied on immunoSEQ multiplex PCR, and the TCRdb table lists in-frame clones only, not all of them. The table has 80,000 to 95,000 clones, around nine tenths seen once. As to this clone: Its antigen is not identified.

The sample in question was peripheral blood, obtained on day 0 of MenACWY control vaccination. This TCR was sampled from an adult in good health. The chain employs TRBV5-6 and TRBJ1-3; D is unclear. Here the CDR3 reads CASSLGSRSSGNTIYF. The CDR3 nucleotides are TGTGCCAGCAGCTTGGGGTCCCGGAGCTCTGGAAACACCATATATTTT.